This TCR beta chain was observed in a study of blood T cell repertoires in COVID-19. Study overall: Whether acute or convalescent, the COVID-19 samples came from the United States, Italy and Spain. PBMCs, B-cell-depleted T cells, or T cells provided the cDNA or gDNA that made up the material.

Per the study methods: Scientists estimated how many nucleated cells there were by amplifying reference gene primers. Generated by immunoSEQ multiplex PCR, the TCRdb table keeps only in-frame clones and is missing some. The DNA gave D and trimming, while V, J and clone size come from that table. This table has 120,000 to 150,000 clones, approximately 90% appearing once. Germline CDR1 LGHDT, CDR2 YNNKEL (reference sequence). This CDR3 has 14 residues. The ends were cut back, 1 base at V and 6 bases at J, with 13 bases in the middle. Seattle's cohort entered during active infection and was followed longitudinally.

This chain links TRBV3-1 (or the pseudogene TRBV3-2) with TRBJ2-7, with D possibly being TRBD1 (5 bases). The source material was peripheral blood. This receptor was taken from a man between 18 and 29 years old with COVID-19, enrolled during active disease. The CDR3 sequence: CASSQVAGIGEQYF. DNA for the CDR3: TGTGCCAGCAGCCAAGTAGCAGGGATCGGCGAGCAGTACTTC.